This is a list of T cell receptor beta chains from one sample in a study of CD8 T cells in ankylosing spondylitis. A single record per CDR3 protein comes from TCRdb applying MiXCR to the 5' RACE reads. The sample has about 400,000 distinct CDR3 sequences; roughly 20% are singletons. Sequenced: blood, either unsorted or a sorted T cell fraction (not recorded which). These receptors were obtained from a male donor with ankylosing spondylitis or in good health (not recorded which). Each CDR3 is given with its conserved first and last residue. D genes are given only for firm matches. Part of the rows lack a size; the others show once, few, many or a class for expanded clones.

j_gene: TRBJ2-5; d_gene: TRBD1; v_gene: TRBV5-1; abundance: few; CDR3aa: CASSHGTGDQETQYF; CDR3nt: TGCGCCAGCAGCCATGGGACAGGGGACCAAGAGACCCAGTACTTC
j_gene: TRBJ2-2; d_gene: NA; v_gene: TRBV6-5; abundance: NA; CDR3aa: CASSYVGGPNTGELFF; CDR3nt: TGTGCCAGCAGTTACGTGGGGGGGCCCAACACCGGGGAGCTGTTTTTT
j_gene: TRBJ1-1; d_gene: TRBD1; v_gene: TRBV7-9; abundance: NA; CDR3aa: CASNNSGGGNTEAFF; CDR3nt: TGTGCCAGCAACAATTCAGGGGGCGGGAACACTGAAGCTTTCTTT
j_gene: TRBJ2-1; d_gene: TRBD2; v_gene: TRBV6-2/TRBV6-3; abundance: few; CDR3aa: CASSPLSGTRSGEQFF; CDR3nt: TGTGCCAGCAGTCCCCTCTCCGGGACTAGGAGTGGTGAGCAGTTCTTC
j_gene: TRBJ2-7; d_gene: NA; v_gene: TRBV5-1; abundance: once; CDR3aa: CASRRTSGYEQYF; CDR3nt: TGCGCCAGCAGACGGACATCAGGGTACGAGCAGTACTTC
j_gene: TRBJ1-1; d_gene: NA; v_gene: TRBV5-1; abundance: NA; CDR3aa: CASSLRASELPEAFF; CDR3nt: TGCGCCAGCAGCTTGCGGGCCAGCGAACTCCCTGAAGCTTTCTTT
j_gene: TRBJ2-3; d_gene: TRBD2; v_gene: TRBV3-1; abundance: few; CDR3aa: CASSSSGTSGEVDTQYF; CDR3nt: TGTGCCAGCAGCAGCAGTGGGACTAGCGGGGAGGTAGATACGCAGTATTTT
j_gene: TRBJ2-5; d_gene: TRBD2; v_gene: TRBV27; abundance: few; CDR3aa: CASRGLAGAQETQYF; CDR3nt: TGTGCCAGCAGAGGACTAGCGGGGGCCCAAGAGACCCAGTACTTC
j_gene: TRBJ2-7; d_gene: NA; v_gene: TRBV7-9; abundance: few; CDR3aa: CASSLRAAGDINEQYF; CDR3nt: TGTGCCAGCAGCTTGAGGGCGGCAGGGGATATCAACGAGCAGTACTTC
j_gene: TRBJ1-2; d_gene: NA; v_gene: TRBV18; abundance: NA; CDR3aa: CASSPPAAQYGYTF; CDR3nt: TGTGCCAGCTCACCACCCGCGGCCCAGTATGGCTACACCTTC
j_gene: TRBJ2-1; d_gene: NA; v_gene: TRBV7-9; abundance: once; CDR3aa: CASSLAASNEQFF; CDR3nt: TGTGCCAGCAGCTTAGCGGCCAGCAATGAGCAGTTCTTC
j_gene: TRBJ1-6; d_gene: NA; v_gene: TRBV12-3/TRBV12-4; abundance: few; CDR3aa: CASGGIPLHF; CDR3nt: TGTGCCAGCGGGGGGATACCCCTCCACTTT
j_gene: TRBJ2-7; d_gene: NA; v_gene: TRBV29-1; abundance: few; CDR3aa: CSVEFFDSEQYF; CDR3nt: TGCAGCGTTGAATTTTTTGATTCCGAGCAGTACTTC
j_gene: TRBJ2-5; d_gene: TRBD2; v_gene: TRBV20-1; abundance: few; CDR3aa: CSANSGGETQYF; CDR3nt: TGCAGTGCGAACAGCGGGGGGGAGACCCAGTACTTC
j_gene: TRBJ2-7; d_gene: TRBD1; v_gene: TRBV10-3; abundance: few; CDR3aa: CAISEGPRQGAYEQYF; CDR3nt: TGTGCCATCAGTGAGGGTCCGAGACAGGGGGCCTACGAGCAGTACTTC
j_gene: TRBJ2-3; d_gene: NA; v_gene: TRBV7-8; abundance: NA; CDR3aa: CASSEHLGGGITDTQYF; CDR3nt: TGTGCCAGCAGCGAACACCTGGGAGGGGGTATCACAGATACGCAGTATTTT
j_gene: TRBJ2-3; d_gene: NA; v_gene: TRBV9; abundance: once; CDR3aa: CASSVGGISTDTQYF; CDR3nt: TGTGCCAGCAGCGTAGGGGGAATTAGCACAGATACGCAGTATTTT
j_gene: TRBJ2-5; d_gene: NA; v_gene: TRBV7-6; abundance: NA; CDR3aa: CASRDTGETQYF; CDR3nt: TGTGCCAGCAGGGATACTGGAGAGACCCAGTACTTC
j_gene: TRBJ2-3; d_gene: TRBD1; v_gene: TRBV12-3/TRBV12-4; abundance: NA; CDR3aa: CASKPGQGATDTQYF; CDR3nt: TGTGCCAGCAAACCCGGACAGGGGGCAACAGATACGCAGTATTTT
j_gene: TRBJ2-7; d_gene: NA; v_gene: TRBV7-2; abundance: NA; CDR3aa: CASSSTLPRYEQYF; CDR3nt: TGTGCCAGCAGCTCCACTCTCCCACGATACGAGCAGTACTTC
j_gene: TRBJ2-3; d_gene: NA; v_gene: TRBV5-1; abundance: NA; CDR3aa: CASSFGSGDTQYF; CDR3nt: TGCGCCAGCAGCTTTGGGTCTGGAGATACGCAGTATTTT
j_gene: TRBJ2-1; d_gene: TRBD2; v_gene: TRBV5-1; abundance: NA; CDR3aa: CASSLGRGGIYNEQFF; CDR3nt: TGCGCCAGCAGCTTGGGGCGCGGGGGGATCTACAATGAGCAGTTCTTC
j_gene: TRBJ2-2; d_gene: NA; v_gene: TRBV2; abundance: NA; CDR3aa: CARSLSLGGAGTGELFF; CDR3nt: TGTGCCCGCAGTTTATCCCTCGGGGGCGCGGGCACCGGGGAGCTGTTTTTT
j_gene: TRBJ2-5; d_gene: NA; v_gene: TRBV12-3/TRBV12-4; abundance: few; CDR3aa: CASSWGTAAETQYF; CDR3nt: TGTGCCAGCAGTTGGGGGACGGCGGCGGAGACCCAGTACTTC
j_gene: TRBJ2-2; d_gene: TRBD2; v_gene: TRBV6-5; abundance: NA; CDR3aa: CASSYGGGRTGELFF; CDR3nt: TGTGCCAGCAGTTACGGCGGGGGTCGGACCGGGGAGCTGTTTTTT
j_gene: TRBJ2-7; d_gene: NA; v_gene: TRBV13; abundance: NA; CDR3aa: CASSLGGHNSYEQYF; CDR3nt: TGTGCCAGCAGCTTAGGGGGACACAACTCCTACGAGCAGTACTTC
j_gene: TRBJ2-1; d_gene: TRBD2; v_gene: TRBV7-2; abundance: few; CDR3aa: CASSLHHGLAGGPRVLGYNEQFF; CDR3nt: TGTGCCAGCAGCTTACACCATGGACTAGCGGGGGGCCCTCGGGTTTTGGGCTACAATGAGCAGTTCTTC
j_gene: TRBJ2-1; d_gene: NA; v_gene: TRBV4-1; abundance: NA; CDR3aa: CASSPDSSEQFF; CDR3nt: TGCGCCAGCAGCCCGGACTCCTCTGAGCAGTTCTTC
j_gene: TRBJ2-1; d_gene: NA; v_gene: TRBV4-1; abundance: few; CDR3aa: CASSQVHGVHPNEQFF; CDR3nt: TGCGCCAGCAGCCAAGTGCACGGGGTGCACCCCAATGAGCAGTTCTTC
j_gene: TRBJ2-1; d_gene: TRBD2; v_gene: TRBV29-1; abundance: few; CDR3aa: CSVEDIPGTSGNEQFF; CDR3nt: TGCAGCGTTGAAGACATCCCCGGGACTAGCGGCAATGAGCAGTTCTTC
j_gene: TRBJ2-3; d_gene: NA; v_gene: TRBV12-3/TRBV12-4; abundance: few; CDR3aa: CASRSGSRSYTDTQYF; CDR3nt: TGTGCCAGCAGATCTGGATCCAGGTCCTACACAGATACGCAGTATTTT
j_gene: TRBJ1-3; d_gene: NA; v_gene: TRBV25-1; abundance: few; CDR3aa: CASSDGYPGNTIYF; CDR3nt: TGTGCCAGCAGTGACGGTTATCCTGGAAACACCATATATTTT
j_gene: TRBJ2-3; d_gene: TRBD2; v_gene: TRBV29-1; abundance: NA; CDR3aa: CSVEGATSGKSTDTQYF; CDR3nt: TGCAGCGTTGAAGGAGCAACTAGCGGGAAGAGCACAGATACGCAGTATTTT
j_gene: TRBJ1-1; d_gene: NA; v_gene: TRBV2; abundance: few; CDR3aa: CASSDPGSGTNTEAFF; CDR3nt: TGTGCCAGCAGTGACCCCGGCTCAGGGACGAACACTGAAGCTTTCTTT
j_gene: TRBJ2-2; d_gene: NA; v_gene: TRBV6-1; abundance: NA; CDR3aa: CAPAGTPNTGELFF; CDR3nt: TGTGCCCCCGCCGGGACACCGAACACCGGGGAGCTGTTTTTT
j_gene: TRBJ2-1; d_gene: NA; v_gene: TRBV20-1; abundance: few; CDR3aa: CSARVTDNNEQFF; CDR3nt: TGCAGTGCTAGGGTAACGGACAACAATGAGCAGTTCTTC